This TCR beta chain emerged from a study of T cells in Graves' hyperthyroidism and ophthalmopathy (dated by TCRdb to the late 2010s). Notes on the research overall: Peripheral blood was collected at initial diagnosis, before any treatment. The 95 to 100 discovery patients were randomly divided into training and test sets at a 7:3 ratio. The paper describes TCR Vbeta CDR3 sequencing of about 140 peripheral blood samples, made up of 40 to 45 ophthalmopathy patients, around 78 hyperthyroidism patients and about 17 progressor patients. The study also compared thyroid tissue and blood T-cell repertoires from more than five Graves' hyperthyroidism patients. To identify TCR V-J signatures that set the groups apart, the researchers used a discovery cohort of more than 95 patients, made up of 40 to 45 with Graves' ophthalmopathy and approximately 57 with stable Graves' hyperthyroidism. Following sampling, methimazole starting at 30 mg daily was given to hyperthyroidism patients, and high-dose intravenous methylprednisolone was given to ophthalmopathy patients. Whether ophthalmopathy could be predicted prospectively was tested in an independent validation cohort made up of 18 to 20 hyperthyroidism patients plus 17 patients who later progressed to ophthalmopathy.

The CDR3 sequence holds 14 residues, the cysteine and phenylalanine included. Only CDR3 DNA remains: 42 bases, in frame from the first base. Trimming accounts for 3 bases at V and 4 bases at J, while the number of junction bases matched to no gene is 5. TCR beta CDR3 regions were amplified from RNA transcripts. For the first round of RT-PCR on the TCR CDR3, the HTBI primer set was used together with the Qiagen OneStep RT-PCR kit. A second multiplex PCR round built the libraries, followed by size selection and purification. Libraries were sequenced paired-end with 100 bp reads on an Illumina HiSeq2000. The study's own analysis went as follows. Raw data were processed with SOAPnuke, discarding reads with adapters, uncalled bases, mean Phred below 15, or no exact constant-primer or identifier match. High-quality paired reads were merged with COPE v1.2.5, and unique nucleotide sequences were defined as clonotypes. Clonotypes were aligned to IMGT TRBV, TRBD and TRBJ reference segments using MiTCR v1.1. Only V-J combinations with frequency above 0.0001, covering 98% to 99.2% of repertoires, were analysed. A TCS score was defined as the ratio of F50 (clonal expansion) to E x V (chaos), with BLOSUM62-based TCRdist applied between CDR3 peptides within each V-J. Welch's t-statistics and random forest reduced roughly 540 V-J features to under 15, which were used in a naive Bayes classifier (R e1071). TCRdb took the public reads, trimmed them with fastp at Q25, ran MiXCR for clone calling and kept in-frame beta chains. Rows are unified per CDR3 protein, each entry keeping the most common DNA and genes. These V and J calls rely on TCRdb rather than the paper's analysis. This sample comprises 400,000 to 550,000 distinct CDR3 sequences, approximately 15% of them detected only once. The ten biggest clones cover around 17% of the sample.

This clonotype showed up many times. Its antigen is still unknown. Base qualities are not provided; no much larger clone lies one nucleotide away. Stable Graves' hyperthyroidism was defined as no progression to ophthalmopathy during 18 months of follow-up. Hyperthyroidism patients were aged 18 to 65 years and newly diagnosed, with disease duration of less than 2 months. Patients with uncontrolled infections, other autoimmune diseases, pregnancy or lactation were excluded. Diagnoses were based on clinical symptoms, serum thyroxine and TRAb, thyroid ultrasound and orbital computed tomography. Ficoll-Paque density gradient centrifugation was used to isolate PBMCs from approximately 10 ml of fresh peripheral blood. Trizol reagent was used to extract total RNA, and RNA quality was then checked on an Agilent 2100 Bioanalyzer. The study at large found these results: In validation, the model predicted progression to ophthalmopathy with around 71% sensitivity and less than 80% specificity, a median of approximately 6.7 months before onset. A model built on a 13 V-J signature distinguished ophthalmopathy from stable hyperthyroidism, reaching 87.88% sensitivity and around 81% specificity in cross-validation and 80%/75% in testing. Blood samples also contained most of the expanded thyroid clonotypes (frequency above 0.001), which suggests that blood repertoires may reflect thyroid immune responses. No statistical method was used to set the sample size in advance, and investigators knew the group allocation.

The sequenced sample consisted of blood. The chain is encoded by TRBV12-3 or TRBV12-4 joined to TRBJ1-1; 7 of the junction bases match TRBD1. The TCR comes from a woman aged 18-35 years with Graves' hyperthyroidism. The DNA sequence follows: TGTGCCAGCAGTTTCGGGACAGTGGGCACTGAAGCTTTCTTT. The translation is CASSFGTVGTEAFF.